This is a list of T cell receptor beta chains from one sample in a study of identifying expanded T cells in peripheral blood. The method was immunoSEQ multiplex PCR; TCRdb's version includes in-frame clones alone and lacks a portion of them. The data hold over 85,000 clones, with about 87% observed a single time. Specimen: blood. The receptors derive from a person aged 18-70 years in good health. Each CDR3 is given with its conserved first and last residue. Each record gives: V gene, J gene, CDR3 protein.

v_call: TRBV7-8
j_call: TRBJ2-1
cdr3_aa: CASSSGLAGSEQFF

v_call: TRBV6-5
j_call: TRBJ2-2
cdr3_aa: CASKGLADTGELFF

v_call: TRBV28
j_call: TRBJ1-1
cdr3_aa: CASSLLRGSAFF

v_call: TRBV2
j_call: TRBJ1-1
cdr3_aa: CASSAASPGSTEAFF

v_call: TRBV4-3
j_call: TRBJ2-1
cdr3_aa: CASSQAEPWGDTAGEQFF

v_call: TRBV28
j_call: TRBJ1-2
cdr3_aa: CASSSDRAVDTF

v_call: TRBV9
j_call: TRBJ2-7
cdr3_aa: CASSTGTSVYEQYF

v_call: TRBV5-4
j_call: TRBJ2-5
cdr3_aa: CASSLSTQETQYF

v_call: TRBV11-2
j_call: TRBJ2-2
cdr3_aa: CASSLESRVIGELFF

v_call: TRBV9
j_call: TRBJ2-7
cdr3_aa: CASSVTSGDSYEQYF

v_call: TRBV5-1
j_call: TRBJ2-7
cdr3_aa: CASGRDSSYEQYF

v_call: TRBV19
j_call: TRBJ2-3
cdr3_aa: CASSTRTSGLSFTDTQYF

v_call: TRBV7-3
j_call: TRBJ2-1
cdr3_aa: CASSQRSYNEQFF

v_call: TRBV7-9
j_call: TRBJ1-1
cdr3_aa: CASSIRQGGVDTEAFF

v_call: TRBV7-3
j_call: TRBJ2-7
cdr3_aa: CASSFGGYNEQYF

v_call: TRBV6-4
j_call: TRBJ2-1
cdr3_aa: CASSDIQGARYNEQFF

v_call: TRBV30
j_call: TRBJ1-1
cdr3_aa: CAWSGQGEVAFF

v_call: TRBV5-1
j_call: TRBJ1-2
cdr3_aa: CASNSAYRAKNYGYTF